Following are 30 T cell receptor beta chains from one sample sequenced in a study of blood T cell repertoires in COVID-19. Some clones are missing from TCRdb's copy, which holds only in-frame ones; the method was immunoSEQ multiplex PCR. The table includes about 320,000 clones, roughly 90% detected once. Sequenced sample: PBMCs or T cells enriched from blood (not recorded which). The source is a man in his sixties who had recovered from COVID-19.

V usage is TRBV5-1 and J usage is TRBJ2-2, with 7 bases lining up with TRBD1. CDR3 length equals 15 residues. V trimming: 3 bases; J trimming: 5 bases; junction bases outside the gene matches: 7. CDR1 SGHRS and CDR2 YFSETQ come from the germline V gene. The CDR3 DNA sequence: TGCGCCAGCAGCTGGGGGACAGCCCAGACCGGGGAGCTGTTTTTT. It encodes CASSWGTAQTGELFF.

CDR3 DNA: TGTGCCAGCAGCGAGCACTCCTCAGGAGAGCAGTACTTC. Translating gives CASSEHSSGEQYF. The rearrangement joins TRBV6-2 or TRBV6-3 to TRBJ2-7; unclear D gene. The CDR3 is 13 residues long. V lost 6 bases, J lost 7 bases, and 16 bases lay in between. Germline V gene data show CDR1 as MNHEY and CDR2 as SVGEGT.

The rearrangement links TRBV6-1 to TRBJ1-2; D gene uncertain. Trimming pared 3 bases from V and 4 bases from J, leaving 12 bases between. The CDR3 extends over 14 amino acids. Germline CDR1 reads MNHNS; CDR2 reads SASEGT. The CDR3 DNA reads TGTGCCAGCAGTGAGAGGGAGATAGGCTATGGCTACACCTTC. Translation gives CASSEREIGYGYTF.

About this clone itself: This specimen includes other DNA sequences encoding the same CDR3. This sequence joins TRBV30 and TRBJ2-3; TRBD2 agrees at 10 bases. Trimming took 5 bases from V and 1 from J; bases not matched to a gene: 3. Germline V gives CDR1 GTSNPN, CDR2 SVGIG (reference sequence). The CDR3 has 14 amino acids. The CDR3 DNA is TGTGCCTGGGGGCTAGCGGGAGGCACAGATACGCAGTATTTT. It translates to CAWGLAGGTDTQYF.

The chain links TRBV7-9 to TRBJ2-3; maybe TRBD2 (7 bases). CDR1 is SEHNR and CDR2 is FQNEAQ in the germline V gene (reference sequence). The CDR3 length is 15 residues. The V and J ends lost 4 bases and 5 bases respectively, with 16 bases between them. The chain's CDR3 is CASSYSGTGQDTQYF. CDR3 nucleotide sequence: TGTGCCAGCAGCTACAGCGGGACGGGACAAGATACGCAGTATTTT.

The chain employs TRBV20-1 and TRBJ1-2, with TRBD1 identical over 7 bases. V lost 6 bases and J lost 6; bases outside the gene matches: 4. The CDR3 length is 11 residues. Germline CDR1 reads DFQATT; CDR2 reads SNEGSKA (reference sequence). Written as DNA, the CDR3 is TGCAGTGCCAGGGGGAGAAATGGCTACACCTTC. This sequence encodes CSARGRNGYTF.

The chain is built from TRBV9 and TRBJ1-2; 7 nucleotides match TRBD1. Per germline, CDR1 SGDLS and CDR2 YYNGEE. This CDR3 region has 15 residues. J lost 7 bases, V lost 4 bases, and 13 bases had no gene match. CDR3 residues: CASSPPGDRVGGYTF. CDR3 DNA: TGTGCCAGCAGCCCACCCGGTGACAGGGTAGGTGGCTACACCTTC.

V is TRBV7-6 and J is TRBJ2-7; TRBD2 is a possible D gene (6 bases). CDR1 SGHVS and CDR2 FNYEAQ come from the germline V gene. V was pared by 9 bases and J by 3 bases, with 15 bases between. This CDR3 comprises 13 residues. CDR3 loop: CASTSGGNYEQYF. The CDR3 DNA sequence: TGTGCCAGTACCTCCGGGGGTAACTACGAGCAGTACTTC.

The gene calls are TRBV15 and TRBJ1-1, with TRBD1 identical over 7 bases. Trimming removed 8 bases from V and 0 bases from J; junction bases left unmatched: 3. The CDR3 consists of 13 residues. Per germline, CDR1 LNHNV and CDR2 YYDKDF (reference sequence). In DNA form, the CDR3 reads TGTGCCACCCGGGACAGATTGAACACTGAAGCTTTCTTT. It encodes CATRDRLNTEAFF.

The chain employs TRBV11-2 and TRBJ1-2; a possible D gene is TRBD1 (5 bases). CDR3 length: 15 amino acids. The V end was cut by 1 base, the J end by 4 bases, with 13 bases between. Germline CDR1 and CDR2: SGHAT and FQNNGV. CDR3 bases: TGTGCCAGCAGCTTAGGTGGCAGGGCCTCCTATGGCTACACCTTC. Its translation: CASSLGGRASYGYTF.

This clone has only one observation. The chain has TRBV5-4 and TRBJ1-1, with D tentatively TRBD1 (5 bases). Trimming pared 0 bases from V and 3 bases from J, leaving 15 bases between. The CDR3 length is 16 residues. Germline CDR1 reads SGHNT; CDR2 reads YYREEE (reference sequence). The CDR3 DNA is TGTGCCAGCAGCTTGGGTGAGACAGTTTTGTACACTGAAGCTTTCTTT. Its translation is CASSLGETVLYTEAFF. The full variable domain, completed using reference TRBV5-4 and TRBJ1-1, is ETGVTQSPTHLIKTRGQQVTLRCSSQSGHNTVSWYQQALGQGPQFIFQYYREEENGRGNFPPRFSGLQFPNYSSELNVNALELDDSALYLCASSLGETVLYTEAFFGQGTRLTVV.

This chain links TRBV14 with TRBJ2-3; unclear D gene. There are 16 residues in the CDR3. Germline-derived CDR1 and CDR2 are SGHDN and FVKESK. Trimming removed 0 bases from V and 3 bases from J, with 13 bases in between. CDR3: CASSQDLQIQTDTQYF. The CDR3 DNA sequence: TGTGCCAGCAGCCAAGATCTACAGATACAAACAGATACGCAGTATTTT. Using reference TRBV14 and TRBJ2-3 for the parts outside the CDR3, the full variable domain is EAGVTQFPSHSVIEKGQTVTLRCDPISGHDNLYWYRRVMGKEIKFLLHFVKESKQDESGMPNNRFLAERTGGTYSTLKVQPAELEDSGVYFCASSQDLQIQTDTQYFGPGTRLTVL.

The chain employs TRBV27 and TRBJ1-2, with D possibly being TRBD1 (5 bases). CDR1 and CDR2 (germline): MNHEY, SMNVEV (reference sequence). CDR3 length: 15 residues. V lost 10 bases, J lost 6 bases, and 24 bases lay in between. In DNA form, the CDR3 reads TGTGCCACCACTCCTTCGGGGGGAAGAGGGGATGGCTACACCTTC. Protein sequence: CATTPSGGRGDGYTF.

This clone was counted between two and nine times. The chain recombines TRBV21-1 with TRBJ1-4; TRBD1, the table's D call, was not compared with the DNA. TRBV21-1 is a pseudogene locus. This CDR3 comprises 18 residues. CDR3 amino acids: CASSKVNRDIETNEKLFF. The DNA for the CDR3 is TGTGCCAGCAGCAAAGTTAACCGGGACATAGAAACTAATGAAAAACTGTTTTTT.

CDR3 in DNA: TGTGCCAGCAGCCCATCGCGGCGGGGGCTATATGAGCAGTTCTTC. It specifies CASSPSRRGLYEQFF. The V and J genes are TRBV7-2 and TRBJ2-1; D is possibly TRBD2 (7 bases). V lost 5 bases and J 8 bases, leaving 19 bases between the germline ends. The CDR3 contains 15 residues. CDR1 SGHTA and CDR2 FQGNSA come from the germline V gene.

J is TRBJ1-4 and V is TRBV7-9; TRBD1 might be the D (6 bases). V was clipped by 0 bases and J by 7 bases, with 12 bases between them. The length of the CDR3 is 15 residues. Germline V gene sequence: CDR1 SEHNR, CDR2 FQNEAQ (reference sequence). The CDR3 protein is CASSLANRESEKLFF. CDR3 bases: TGTGCCAGCAGCTTAGCGAACAGGGAAAGTGAAAAACTGTTTTTT.

This chain joins TRBV23-1 and TRBJ1-5; 7 nucleotides line up with TRBD1. TRBV23-1 is an open reading frame, and its role is uncertain. The V and J ends lost 0 bases and 4 bases, in that order; junction bases with no gene match: 6. The CDR3 consists of 16 residues. This CDR3 reads CASSQSDRLDNQPQHF. The CDR3 DNA follows: TGCGCCAGCAGTCAATCGGACAGGCTCGATAATCAGCCCCAGCATTTT.

The chain employs TRBV11-3 and TRBJ2-5; possibly TRBD2 for D (7 bases). The CDR3 covers 16 residues. V was clipped by 5 bases and J by 5 bases, with 21 bases between them. Germline values: CDR1 SGHNT, CDR2 YENEEA. CDR3 bases: TGTGCCAGCAGCCCAGGCTTGGGGGGGCGCGTGGAGACCCAGTACTTC. It codes for CASSPGLGGRVETQYF.

The rearrangement uses TRBV7-2 and TRBJ2-5, with D perhaps matching TRBD1 (7 bases). This CDR3 has 14 amino acids. Germline-derived CDR1 and CDR2 are SGHTA and FQGNSA. Trimming removed 3 bases at V and 4 bases at J, with 12 bases between. The CDR3 region has the DNA TGTGCCAGCAGCTTGGCGGGACAGCGAGAGACCCAGTACTTC. Translating it yields CASSLAGQRETQYF.

The rearrangement uses TRBV28 and TRBJ1-2, with D perhaps TRBD1 (5 bases). V lost 5 bases and J 3 bases, leaving 19 bases between the germline ends. Germline V gene sequence: CDR1 MDHEN, CDR2 SYDVKM. The length of the CDR3 is 16 residues. The CDR3 loop reads CASSPPRGSEYYGYTF. The CDR3 bases are TGTGCCAGCAGTCCTCCGCGGGGCAGCGAGTACTATGGCTACACCTTC.

The count of this clone is one. CDR3 DNA: TGTGCCACCAGTGAGCAGGGCTCTGGGGCCAACGTCCTGACTTTC. Translating it yields CATSEQGSGANVLTF. The chain employs TRBV24-1 and TRBJ2-6, with a weak D call TRBD1 (5 bases). The length of the CDR3 is 15 residues. Germline V gives CDR1 KGHDR, CDR2 SFDVKD. V dropped 4 bases and J dropped 0 bases, with 6 bases sitting between them.

The rearrangement uses TRBV10-3 and TRBJ1-1; 7 nucleotides agree with TRBD1. V trimming: 11 bases; J trimming: 7 bases; junction bases outside the gene matches: 7. The germline CDR1 and CDR2 sequences are ENHRY and SYGVKD. The CDR3 extends over 11 amino acids. The CDR3 loop reads CASHRGSEAFF. The CDR3, as DNA: TGTGCCTCCCACAGGGGAAGTGAAGCTTTCTTT.

This clone was seen repeatedly, ten times or more. The chain uses TRBV9 and TRBJ2-1, with D possibly TRBD1 on 5 matching bases. The CDR3 contains 14 residues. The germline gives CDR1 SGDLS, CDR2 YYNGEE. V gave up 4 bases and J gave up 4 bases, with 12 bases separating them. CDR3 loop: CASSPDQGYNEQFF. The CDR3 nucleotides are TGTGCCAGCAGCCCCGACCAGGGTTACAATGAGCAGTTCTTC. The complete variable domain, with remaining parts taken from reference TRBV9 and TRBJ2-1, reads DSGVTQTPKHLITATGQRVTLRCSPRSGDLSVYWYQQSLDQGLQFLIQYYNGEERAKGNILERFSAQQFPDLHSELNLSSLELGDSALYFCASSPDQGYNEQFFGPGTRLTVL.

The chain couples TRBV5-1 to TRBJ1-1, with D unresolved. Germline V gene data show CDR1 as SGHRS and CDR2 as YFSETQ. Trimming removed 1 base from V and 0 bases from J, with 10 bases in between. The CDR3 contains 15 residues. CDR3 bases: TGCGCCAGCAGCTTGCTTGGAGAATTGAACACTGAAGCTTTCTTT. Protein: CASSLLGELNTEAFF.

This chain uses TRBV25-1 with TRBJ2-7; D remains ambiguous. Looked up from germline, CDR1 is MGHDK and CDR2 is SYGVNS. This CDR3 is 11 amino acids long. The V end lost 5 bases, the J end lost 2 bases, and 4 bases lay between the germline ends. This chain's CDR3 is CASSLPYEQYF. Here the CDR3 DNA reads TGTGCCAGCAGTCTCCCCTACGAGCAGTACTTC.

The chain links TRBV19 to TRBJ2-2; tentative D call: TRBD1 (5 bases). The CDR3 runs to 14 residues. V lost 10 bases and J lost 1, with 13 bases in between. The germline gives CDR1 LNHDA, CDR2 SQIVND (reference sequence). The DNA for the CDR3 is TGTGCCACCCCGCGAACAGGGAACACCGGGGAGCTGTTTTTT. Translated, it gives CATPRTGNTGELFF.

This clone was seen just once. This rearrangement joins TRBV3-1 (or the pseudogene TRBV3-2) to TRBJ2-1; D possibly corresponds to TRBD2 (5 bases). From germline, CDR1 is LGHDT and CDR2 YNNKEL (reference sequence). CDR3 length equals 15 residues. V lost 4 bases and J lost 0, with 10 bases in between. In DNA form, the CDR3 reads TGTGCCAGCAGCCCGAGGGTAGTCTCCTACAATGAGCAGTTCTTC. Residues: CASSPRVVSYNEQFF.

V is TRBV2 and J is TRBJ2-2; 12 positions agree with TRBD2. J was trimmed by 5 bases and V by 4 bases; bases with no gene match: 11. Germline-derived CDR1 and CDR2 are SNHLY and FYNNEI. The CDR3 is 18 residues long. As DNA, the CDR3 is TGTGCCAGCAGTGTGTTCCTAGCGGGAGGGCCTCGGACCGGGGAGCTGTTTTTT. Translating it yields CASSVFLAGGPRTGELFF.

The chain uses TRBV19 and TRBJ1-4; D unresolved. Trimming pared 6 bases from V and 0 bases from J, leaving 5 bases between. Per the germline V gene, CDR1 is LNHDA and CDR2 is SQIVND (reference sequence). The CDR3 is made up of 13 amino acids. The CDR3 nucleotides read TGTGCCAGTAGAGAGGCAACTAATGAAAAACTGTTTTTT. Protein sequence: CASREATNEKLFF.

V and J are TRBV27 and TRBJ2-4, with TRBD1 identical over 12 bases. The CDR3 is made up of 17 amino acids. Per germline, CDR1 MNHEY and CDR2 SMNVEV (reference sequence). The ends lost 2 bases at V and 2 bases at J; junction bases unmatched: 4. CDR3 residues: CASSLGTGGLTKNIQYF. The CDR3 DNA follows: TGTGCCAGCAGTTTAGGGACAGGGGGCTTAACCAAAAACATTCAGTACTTC.